The sequence of this TCR beta chain was determined in a study of OX40 agonist ivuxolimab in advanced cancers. Study summary: In three patients, partial responses were observed, one with hepatocellular carcinoma and two with cutaneous melanoma.

Data came from immunoSEQ multiplex PCR; TCRdb stores just in-frame clones and leaves some out. The data contain tens of thousands of clones, more than 80% of them singletons. V dropped 4 bases and J dropped 2; count of bases not matched to a gene: 6. Germline V gene sequence: CDR1 SGHNT, CDR2 YYREEE (reference sequence). This CDR3 spans 15 amino acids. The sample in question was CD4+ or CD8+ T cells sorted from blood, obtained in a trial of the OX40 agonist ivuxolimab. The chain employs TRBV5-4 and TRBJ2-7; TRBD1 agrees at 10 bases. This TCR derives from an adult with an advanced solid tumor such as melanoma, head and neck, liver or kidney cancer. The CDR3, as DNA: TGTGCCAGCAGCCGGGGACAGGGGCCTACCTACGAGCAGTACTTC. This sequence encodes CASSRGQGPTYEQYF.